This T cell receptor beta chain came from a study of blood T cell repertoires in COVID-19. Study details: The study drew acute and convalescent COVID-19 samples from the United States, Italy and Spain. Sources were T cells, B-cell-depleted T cells, or PBMCs; the material itself was cDNA or gDNA.

Patients from Seattle were sampled longitudinally, starting during active infection. In the original workflow: Amplification with reference gene primers provided the estimates of nucleated cell counts. The method was immunoSEQ multiplex PCR; TCRdb's version includes in-frame clones alone and lacks a portion of them. D and trimming were read from the DNA, whereas the V and J calls and clone size are those reported in that table. The sample records roughly 330,000 clones, about 91% being singletons. The CDR3 runs 20 residues. This chain uses TRBV21-1 with TRBJ2-5; the D call of TRBD2 is as the table states it, not checked on the DNA. TRBV21-1 is termed a pseudogene. The clonotype comes from a man in his thirties or forties with COVID-19, enrolled during active disease. Sequencing was performed on peripheral blood. The CDR3: CASSKGTSGRAIRCQETQYF. Here the CDR3 DNA reads TGTGCCAGCAGCAAAGGCACTAGCGGGAGGGCAATTAGGTGCCAAGAGACCCAGTACTTC.